Listed here are 32 T cell receptor beta chains from one sample, sequenced in a study of T cells in Graves' hyperthyroidism and ophthalmopathy. RNA transcripts gave rise to amplified TCR beta CDR3 regions. Using the HTBI primer set, a first-round RT-PCR was run on the TCR CDR3. TCRdb recomputed calls from the multiplex PCR reads with MiXCR, one row per CDR3 protein. Among some 400,000 distinct CDR3 sequences, about 15% were seen once, and the ten largest hold 9.5% to 11%. The sample taken for sequencing was blood. Receptors originate from a woman aged 55-70 years with Graves' hyperthyroidism.

This clonotype was counted many times. The chain employs TRBV20-1 and TRBJ2-5; D could derive from TRBD1 or TRBD2 (6 bases each). CDR3 length: 13 amino acids. Trimming pared 5 bases from V and 3 bases from J, leaving 13 bases between. Germline lookup yields CDR1 DFQATT and CDR2 SNEGSKA (reference sequence). The CDR3 DNA sequence: TGCAGTGCTCCGGGGGCAGGGAAAGAGACCCAGTACTTC. It codes for CSAPGAGKETQYF.

The V gene is TRBV20-1, the J gene TRBJ1-2; a possible D gene is TRBD1 (6 bases). V dropped 0 bases and J dropped 0 bases, with 17 bases sitting between them. The CDR3 has 17 amino acids. Germline V gene data show CDR1 as DFQATT and CDR2 as SNEGSKA (reference sequence). This chain's CDR3 is CSARDLGQILANYGYTF. In nucleotides, the CDR3 is TGCAGTGCTAGAGATCTCGGACAGATCCTAGCTAACTATGGCTACACCTTC.

This clonotype was found many times. DNA of the CDR3: TGCGCCAGCAGCCCGGGGGGTGGGGATCTATCGAATGAGCAGTTCTTC. The encoded protein is CASSPGGGDLSNEQFF. The rearrangement joins TRBV5-1 to TRBJ2-1, with 7 bases aligning to TRBD2. Germline lookup yields CDR1 SGHRS and CDR2 YFSETQ. The CDR3 is 16 residues long. The V segment lost 4 bases and the J segment 7 bases; nucleotides outside the gene matches: 14.

The V gene is TRBV19, the J gene TRBJ2-7; D gene unclear. V lost 6 bases to trimming and J lost 3 bases, with 18 bases between them. Per the germline V gene, CDR1 is LNHDA and CDR2 is SQIVND (reference sequence). The CDR3 is 15 amino acids. The CDR3 loop is CASSPASDLFYEQYF. In DNA form, the CDR3 reads TGTGCCAGTAGCCCCGCCTCGGACCTGTTCTACGAGCAGTACTTC.

This clonotype was detected ten times or more. The genes are TRBV12-3 or TRBV12-4 and TRBJ2-7, with D perhaps matching TRBD1 or TRBD2 (5 bases each). This CDR3 has 14 residues. Trimming shortened V by 3 bases and J by 4 bases, and 13 bases separated the two germline ends. CDR3 bases: TGTGCCAGCAGTTTTCAGCAGGGACCTTACGAGCAGTACTTC. This sequence encodes CASSFQQGPYEQYF.

The sample holds many counts of this clonotype. V gene TRBV5-5 combines with J gene TRBJ1-5, with unresolved D. In germline, CDR1 is SGHKS, CDR2 YYEKEE (reference sequence). The V gene lost 3 bases and the J gene lost 0 bases, with 10 bases spanning the gap. The CDR3 runs 15 residues. In DNA, the CDR3 is TGTGCCAGCAGCTCCCTGATGACTAGCAATCAGCCCCAGCATTTT. It yields the protein CASSSLMTSNQPQHF.

This clonotype was seen repeatedly, ten times or more. The chain joins TRBV20-1 to TRBJ2-1, with 7 bases that match TRBD2. CDR3 size: 16 residues. Per germline, CDR1 DFQATT and CDR2 SNEGSKA (reference sequence). CDR3 loop: CSARGIAGVFNDEQFF. In DNA form, the CDR3 reads TGCAGCGCACGGGGGATTGCGGGAGTATTTAACGATGAGCAGTTCTTC.

Ten or more counts support this clonotype. The V gene is TRBV18, the J gene TRBJ2-7; 10 nucleotides agree with TRBD1. V trimming: 7 bases; J trimming: 1 base; junction bases outside the gene matches: 7. Per germline, CDR1 KGHSH and CDR2 LQKENI. This CDR3 is 15 amino acids long. CDR3 sequence (DNA): TGTGCCAGCTTCTCCGGGACAGGGGCGTCCTACGAGCAGTACTTC. Protein product: CASFSGTGASYEQYF.

The table lists this clonotype with many counts. The V gene is TRBV6-1, the J gene TRBJ1-2; D not resolved. CDR3 size: 12 residues. Deletions cut 1 base from V and 5 bases from J, with 5 bases between. CDR1 and CDR2 from the germline V gene are MNHNS and SASEGT. The CDR3 sequence is CASSEGTYGYTF. The CDR3, as DNA: TGTGCCAGCAGTGAAGGGACGTATGGCTACACCTTC.

This clonotype was counted at least ten times. The chain is built from TRBV20-1 and TRBJ2-7; D might be TRBD2 (7 bases). There are 14 residues in the CDR3. Between the trimmed V and J ends, which lost 1 base and 3 bases, there was a span of 13 bases. The V gene's germline CDR1 is DFQATT and CDR2 SNEGSKA (reference sequence). In DNA form, the CDR3 reads TGCAGTGCTAGAGTAGGCGGGGGCTTCTACGAGCAGTACTTC. Its protein product is CSARVGGGFYEQYF.

This clonotype has a count of ten or more. This chain joins TRBV6-6 and TRBJ2-7, with TRBD1 identical over 7 bases. Germline V gene data show CDR1 as MNHNY and CDR2 as SVGAGI (reference sequence). CDR3 length: 15 residues. V lost 0 bases and J lost 2; bases outside the gene matches: 4. The CDR3 protein is CASSYSTGQAYEQYF. CDR3 in DNA: TGTGCCAGCAGTTACTCCACAGGACAGGCCTACGAGCAGTACTTC.

This clonotype was detected many times. V is TRBV18 and J is TRBJ2-5, with 9 bases matching TRBD1. After removal of 2 bases from V and 3 bases from J, the junction contained 10 bases not matched to a gene. The CDR3 totals 17 residues. The germline CDR1 and CDR2 sequences are KGHSH and LQKENI. The CDR3 here is CASSPKAPTGGKETQYF. In DNA, the CDR3 is TGTGCCAGCTCACCAAAGGCCCCGACAGGGGGAAAAGAGACCCAGTACTTC.

Ten or more counts support this clonotype. V gene TRBV5-8 combines with J gene TRBJ2-7; 8 positions agree with TRBD2. Germline CDR1 reads SGHTS; CDR2 reads YDEGEE. The CDR3 loop spans 18 amino acids. After removal of 0 bases from V and 3 bases from J, the junction contained 14 bases not matched to a gene. CDR3 sequence: CASSLGDPFSGSNYEQYF. The CDR3, as DNA: TGTGCCAGCAGCTTGGGGGACCCATTCAGCGGGAGCAACTACGAGCAGTACTTC. Based on the CDR3 plus reference TRBV5-8 and TRBJ2-7, the full variable domain is EAGVTQSPTHLIKTRGQQATLRCSPISGHTSVYWYQQALGLGLQFLLWYDEGEERNRGNFPPRFSGRQFPNYSSELNVNALELEDSALYLCASSLGDPFSGSNYEQYFGPGTRLTVT.

This clonotype came up a few times. This sequence joins TRBV19 and TRBJ2-1; unclear D gene. The CDR3 length is 15 residues. V was clipped by 2 bases and J by 2 bases, with 10 bases between them. The germline gives CDR1 LNHDA, CDR2 SQIVND (reference sequence). CDR3 sequence (DNA): TGTGCCAGTAGTATAACCCCTCAAACCTACAATGAGCAGTTCTTC. Translation gives CASSITPQTYNEQFF.

This clonotype was seen many times. The J gene is TRBJ2-2, the V gene TRBV11-2, with no clear D. Trimming shortened V by 3 bases and J by 6 bases, and 17 bases separated the two germline ends. The germline V gene has CDR1 SGHAT and CDR2 FQNNGV. CDR3 length equals 16 residues. The CDR3 protein is CASSFVPSHLAGELFF. In DNA form, the CDR3 reads TGTGCCAGCAGCTTTGTTCCCTCCCACTTAGCCGGGGAGCTGTTTTTT.

The table lists this clonotype with many counts. The chain carries TRBV6-5 and TRBJ2-7; 8 nucleotides agree with TRBD2. This CDR3 is 18 amino acids long. The J segment lost 3 bases and the V segment lost 0 bases, leaving 13 bases of the junction unmatched. Germline CDR1 reads MNHEY; CDR2 reads SVGAGI. CDR3 sequence (DNA): TGTGCCAGCAGTTACTCGGCGGGGGGCGGACTCCCACGCTACGAGCAGTACTTC. It translates to CASSYSAGGGLPRYEQYF.

The chain carries TRBV29-1 and TRBJ2-6; no firm D call. This CDR3 has 16 amino acids. V was shortened by 0 bases and J by 2 bases, with 11 bases between the two germline ends. The germline V gene encodes CDR1 SQVTM and CDR2 ANQGSEA. The CDR3: CSVEDLRRTGANVLTF. The DNA for the CDR3 is TGCAGCGTTGAAGATTTAAGGAGAACTGGGGCCAACGTCCTGACTTTC.

This clonotype was picked up many times. The rearrangement links TRBV12-3 or TRBV12-4 to TRBJ1-2; D call uncertain. Trimming shortened V by 8 bases and J by 4 bases, and 14 bases separated the two germline ends. This CDR3 spans 13 amino acids. The CDR3 spells CASVGAGGYGYTF. The CDR3 nucleotides are TGTGCCAGCGTGGGCGCTGGAGGCTATGGCTACACCTTC.

This clonotype showed up just a few times. The CDR3: CSASLTLAGGNEQYF. CDR3 nucleotides: TGCAGTGCTAGTCTTACCCTAGCGGGAGGGAACGAGCAGTACTTC. V and J are TRBV20-1 and TRBJ2-7; 12 nucleotides match TRBD2. Looked up from germline, CDR1 is DFQATT and CDR2 is SNEGSKA (reference sequence). The ends lost 3 bases at V and 5 bases at J; junction bases unmatched: 8. The CDR3 is made up of 15 amino acids.

This chain's CDR3 is CASIDSGLSYGYTF. The CDR3 DNA follows: TGTGCCAGCATAGACTCGGGCCTTTCCTATGGCTACACCTTC. The chain carries TRBV27 and TRBJ1-2; no firm D call. V dropped 7 bases and J dropped 4 bases, with 16 bases sitting between them. The CDR3 extends over 14 amino acids. Germline V gene data show CDR1 as MNHEY and CDR2 as SMNVEV (reference sequence).

The CDR3 bases are TGTGCCAGCAGGGGGACAGGGGAGGGTGAAGCTTTCTTT. This gives the protein CASRGTGEGEAFF. J is TRBJ1-1 and V is TRBV11-3, with 10 bases fitting TRBD1. Germline CDR1 reads SGHNT; CDR2 reads YENEEA. The J segment lost 7 bases and the V segment lost 6 bases, leaving 5 bases of the junction unmatched. The CDR3 has 13 residues.

The chain couples TRBV7-9 to TRBJ1-3; D is perhaps TRBD1 (5 bases). V was trimmed by 0 bases and J by 4 bases, leaving 13 bases between them. The CDR3 contains 16 residues. Germline loops: CDR1 SEHNR, CDR2 FQNEAQ (reference sequence). The CDR3 protein is CASSLALGDQGNTIYF. For the CDR3, the DNA is TGTGCCAGCAGCTTAGCGCTGGGGGACCAAGGAAACACCATATATTTT.

This clonotype came up a few times. V and J are TRBV30 and TRBJ1-5; D uncertain. The CDR3 totals 13 residues. Trimming removed 5 bases from V and 7 bases from J, with 15 bases in between. Germline CDR1 and CDR2: GTSNPN and SVGIG (reference sequence). CDR3 bases: TGTGCCTGGGCGAAACAGACGGGACAGCCCCAGCATTTT. Translation gives CAWAKQTGQPQHF.

This clonotype was seen at least ten times. The chain links TRBV30 to TRBJ1-2, with D perhaps matching TRBD1 (6 bases). Trimming stripped 2 bases from V and 8 bases from J, with 15 bases between. The CDR3 totals 13 residues. Per germline, CDR1 GTSNPN and CDR2 SVGIG (reference sequence). CDR3 in amino acids: CAWSSTGLGGYTF. Here the CDR3 DNA reads TGTGCCTGGAGTTCAACAGGGTTGGGGGGCTACACCTTC.

This clonotype was counted many times. The genes are TRBV11-2 and TRBJ2-6, with a weak D call TRBD2 (6 bases). This CDR3 has 18 residues. Per germline, CDR1 SGHAT and CDR2 FQNNGV. Trimming pared 4 bases from V and 0 bases from J, leaving 16 bases between. The CDR3 DNA sequence: TGTGCCAGCAGCTCGGTTAAGGGACTTCTCTCTGGGGCCAACGTCCTGACTTTC. Translated, it gives CASSSVKGLLSGANVLTF.

This clonotype has at least ten counts. This chain joins TRBV30 and TRBJ1-5; no reliable D call. Germline V lookup: CDR1 GTSNPN, CDR2 SVGIG (reference sequence). The CDR3 extends over 13 amino acids. V lost 5 bases and J lost 6, with 14 bases in between. This chain's CDR3 is CAWGRQEGQPQHF. DNA for the CDR3: TGTGCCTGGGGACGGCAGGAGGGTCAGCCCCAGCATTTT.

This clonotype has ten or more counts. V usage is TRBV7-8 and J usage is TRBJ1-1; maybe TRBD1 (6 bases). Germline assignment: CDR1 SGHVS and CDR2 FQNEAQ. With 3 bases removed from V and 4 bases from J, the gap between germline ends came to 9 bases. This CDR3 has 13 amino acids. The CDR3 reads CASSFDRSTEAFF. As DNA, the CDR3 is TGTGCCAGCAGCTTCGACAGGAGCACTGAAGCTTTCTTT. Drawing the rest from reference TRBV7-8 and TRBJ1-1, the complete variable domain is GAGVSQSPRYKVAKRGQDVALRCDPISGHVSLFWYQQALGQGPEFLTYFQNEAQLDKSGLPSDRFFAERPEGSVSTLKIQRTQQEDSAVYLCASSFDRSTEAFFGQGTRLTVV.

This clonotype was counted at least ten times. The chain couples TRBV7-9 to TRBJ2-7; 14 bases line up with TRBD2. The CDR3 contains 20 residues. V lost 0 bases, J lost 0 bases, and 10 bases stayed unmatched. Per the germline V gene, CDR1 is SEHNR and CDR2 is FQNEAQ (reference sequence). CDR3 in amino acids: CASSLAELGLAGGNSYEQYF. DNA of the CDR3: TGTGCCAGCAGCTTAGCGGAGCTTGGACTAGCGGGAGGAAACTCCTACGAGCAGTACTTC.

At least ten counts were recorded for this clonotype. This sequence joins TRBV7-3 and TRBJ2-6; unclear D gene. This CDR3 is 14 amino acids long. Germline lookup yields CDR1 SGHTA and CDR2 FQGTGA. V was trimmed by 4 bases and J by 4 bases, leaving 8 bases between them. The CDR3 sequence is CASSSFAGANVLTF. CDR3 DNA sequence: TGTGCCAGCAGCTCCTTCGCCGGGGCCAACGTCCTGACTTTC.

Comment on this clonotype: This could be a read error, since a much larger clone is one nucleotide away. This chain uses TRBV18 with TRBJ2-1; possibly TRBD1 or TRBD2 for D (5 bases each). CDR1 is KGHSH and CDR2 is LQKENI in the germline V gene. CDR3 length: 13 amino acids. V was trimmed by 5 bases and J by 7 bases, leaving 12 bases between them. The CDR3 region has the DNA TGTGCCAGCTCATCAAGTTGGGGGAATGAGCAGTTCTTC. Its protein product is CASSSSWGNEQFF. Based on the CDR3 plus reference TRBV18 and TRBJ2-1, the full variable domain is NAGVMQNPRHLVRRRGQEARLRCSPMKGHSHVYWYRQLPEEGLKFMVYLQKENIIDESGMPKERFSAEFPKEGPSILRIQQVVRGDSAAYFCASSSSWGNEQFFGPGTRLTVL.

This clonotype came up many times. The chain combines TRBV5-1 with TRBJ2-3, with D possibly called TRBD1 or TRBD2 (5 bases each). The CDR3 is 15 residues long. V lost 4 bases to trimming and J lost 0 bases, with 12 bases between them. Germline V gene lookup returns CDR1 SGHRS and CDR2 YFSETQ. CDR3 region: CASSPWGFSTDTQYF. The CDR3 DNA follows: TGCGCCAGCAGCCCGTGGGGGTTTAGCACAGATACGCAGTATTTT.

This clonotype occurred a few times. The V and J genes are TRBV20-1 and TRBJ2-5, with D tentatively TRBD1 (6 bases). CDR3 length: 14 residues. The germline gives CDR1 DFQATT, CDR2 SNEGSKA (reference sequence). Trimming took 2 bases from V and 4 from J, leaving 14 bases between them. CDR3 DNA: TGCAGTGCTAGACCCGGACAGCAGGGAGAGACCCAGTACTTC. This encodes CSARPGQQGETQYF.